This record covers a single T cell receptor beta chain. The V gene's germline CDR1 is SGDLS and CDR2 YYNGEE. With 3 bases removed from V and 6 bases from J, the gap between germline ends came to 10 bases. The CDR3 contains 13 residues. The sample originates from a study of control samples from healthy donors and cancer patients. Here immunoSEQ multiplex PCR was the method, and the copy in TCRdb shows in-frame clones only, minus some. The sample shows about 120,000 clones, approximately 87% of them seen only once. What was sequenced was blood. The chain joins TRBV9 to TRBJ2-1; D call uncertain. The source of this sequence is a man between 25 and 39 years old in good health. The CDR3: CASSAAWVNEQFF. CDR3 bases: TGTGCCAGCAGCGCTGCCTGGGTCAATGAGCAGTTCTTC.